The clone carrying this T cell receptor beta chain was recorded a few times. CDR1 is MNHEY, CDR2 SVGEGT, per germline. This CDR3 contains 20 residues. V was clipped by 5 bases and J by 6 bases; unmatched bases: 16. These data belong to a study of T cell repertoires in cytomegalovirus infection. In TCRdb, the reads were re-called with MiXCR into one record per CDR3 protein. The profile shows about 600,000 distinct CDR3 sequences, 20% to 25% of them singletons. The chain couples TRBV6-2 or TRBV6-3 to TRBJ2-1, with TRBD2 matching 16 bases. The receptor's source is a human donor in good health (CMV status not recorded). Some clones in this sample may be carry-over from other donors' samples. The sequenced sample consisted of CD8+ T cells from PBMCs. In nucleotides, the CDR3 is TGTGCCAGCAGTCTTCGACTCCCGGGACTAGCGGGGGGGCCTCTCAATGAGCAGTTCTTC. This codes for CASSLRLPGLAGGPLNEQFF.